These T cell receptor beta chains were read from a single sample in a study of CD8+ T cells in alopecia areata. Clones were read by immunoSEQ multiplex PCR, and TCRdb kept only the in-frame ones, dropping some. The table includes hundreds of thousands of clones, roughly 64% detected once. This material consisted of CD4+ T cells sorted from blood, taken at week 24, from a patient treated with tofacitinib. Receptors were obtained from a human donor with alopecia areata. The CDR3 runs from the conserved cysteine through the conserved F or W. A D gene is named only where the DNA matches it firmly. Clone sizes are given selectively: once, few, many, or a class where the clone is expanded.

>TRBJ2-4|TRBD1|TRBV2|13|.
TGTGCCAGCAGCCGACAGGGGTCGGGCATTCAGTACTTC
CASSRQGSGIQYF
>TRBJ2-5|TRBD1|TRBV27|15|.
TGTGCCAGCAGACACCGGGACAGGGGTGCAGGGACCCAGTACTTC
CASRHRDRGAGTQYF
>TRBJ1-1|.|TRBV9|13|.
TGTGCCAGCAGCCCCGGGTCCCCCACTGAAGCTTTCTTT
CASSPGSPTEAFF
>TRBJ1-5|.|TRBV7-2|14|.
TGTGCCAGCAGCCCGGACAGTAGCAATCAGCCCCAGCATTTT
CASSPDSSNQPQHF
>TRBJ1-6|.|TRBV18|16|.
TGTGCCAGCTCACCAGTGGCAGGGGCTGGAAATTCACCCCTCCACTTT
CASSPVAGAGNSPLHF
>TRBJ2-5|.|TRBV5-6|13|.
TGTGCCAGCAGCTTGAAGGGAAGAGAGACCCAGTACTTC
CASSLKGRETQYF
>TRBJ2-7|.|TRBV2|11|.
TGTGCCAGCAGTGAGATAGGCGAGCAGTACTTC
CASSEIGEQYF
>TRBJ1-6|TRBD1|TRBV6-1|15|.
TGTGCCAGCAGTGAAGTTCGGACAGGGGATTCACCCCTCCACTTT
CASSEVRTGDSPLHF
>TRBJ2-1|TRBD2|TRBV29-1|13|few
TGCAGCGTTGGAGGGCTAGCGGCGGTGCGACAGTTCTTC
CSVGGLAAVRQFF
>TRBJ2-5|.|TRBV14|16|few
TGTGCCAGCAGCCAAGGGGTCAGCGCTGGGATAGAGACCCAGTACTTC
CASSQGVSAGIETQYF
>TRBJ2-5|.|TRBV6-5|14|.
TGTGCCAGCAGCTCCACGGGGGGCCTGCAGACCCAGTACTTC
CASSSTGGLQTQYF
>TRBJ1-2|.|TRBV28|12|.
TGTGCCAGCAGCCCTAATTATCGCGGCTACACCTTC
CASSPNYRGYTF
>TRBJ2-1|.|TRBV10-3|11|.
TGTGCCATAGGGACCTACAATGAGCAGTTCTTC
CAIGTYNEQFF
>TRBJ2-3|.|TRBV7-2|14|.
TGTGCCAGCAGCACCCTAGCGCTCACAGATACGCAGTATTTT
CASSTLALTDTQYF
>TRBJ1-2|TRBD1|TRBV10-3|14|once
TGTGCCATCAGGGGGACAGGGCTAAACTATGGCTACACCTTC
CAIRGTGLNYGYTF
>TRBJ1-2|TRBD1|TRBV19|14|.
TGTGCCAGTAGTGTCACCGGGACAGCGTATGGCTACACCTTC
CASSVTGTAYGYTF
>TRBJ2-7|.|TRBV11-1|14|.
TGTGCCAGCAGCTTTTCGGCGGACCCCTACGAGCAGTACTTC
CASSFSADPYEQYF
>TRBJ2-1|.|TRBV7-9|14|few
TGTGCCAGCAGTCCACCCGGACCCTACAATGAGCAGTTCTTC
CASSPPGPYNEQFF
>TRBJ1-1|.|TRBV25-1|15|.
TGTGCCAGCAGTCCCTTCGTAGGGGGAGGCACTGAAGCTTTCTTT
CASSPFVGGGTEAFF
>TRBJ2-4|TRBD1|TRBV7-2|16|.
TGTGCCAGCAGCAGACAAAACAGGGGAATCCAAAACATTCAGTACTTC
CASSRQNRGIQNIQYF
>TRBJ1-1|.|TRBV2|17|.
TGTGCCAGCACGGGAGTCCGGGGAATAGATCCGAACACTGAAGCTTTCTTT
CASTGVRGIDPNTEAFF
>TRBJ2-3|.|TRBV5-1|14|.
TGCGCCAGCAGCTTGGGGGGCCACACAGATACGCAGTATTTT
CASSLGGHTDTQYF
>TRBJ2-3|TRBD2|TRBV7-2|16|.
TGTGCCAGCAGCTTCGCTAGCGGGGGCGGCACAGATACGCAGTATTTT
CASSFASGGGTDTQYF
>TRBJ2-3|TRBD2|TRBV2|14|.
TGTGCCGGCGGACTAGCGGGGGTAACAGATACGCAGTATTTT
CAGGLAGVTDTQYF
>TRBJ2-5|.|TRBV7-9|14|.
TGTGCCAGCAGCCGACTCCTGTACCAAGAGACCCAGTACTTC
CASSRLLYQETQYF
>TRBJ2-7|.|TRBV14|15|.
TGTGCCAGCAGCCAAGCTCCGGGTCGCTTCTACGAGCAGTACTTC
CASSQAPGRFYEQYF